These T cell receptor beta chains were read from a single sample in a study of blood T cell repertoires in COVID-19. Clones were sequenced by immunoSEQ multiplex PCR, and TCRdb holds only the in-frame ones, with some missing. Here the sample spans 80,000 to 130,000 clones, about nine tenths being singletons. The sample consisted of peripheral blood. The receptors were gathered from a man aged 70 or older with acute or convalescent COVID-19. The CDR3 runs from the conserved cysteine through the conserved F or W. D genes are given only for firm matches. A clone size is listed for some rows: how often the clone was seen (once, few, many), or a class if it is expanded.

clone_size: NA; d_call: TRBD1; j_call: TRBJ1-3; v_call: TRBV18; cdr3_aa: CASSPLDRGGSGNTIYF; cdr3_nt: TGTGCCAGCTCACCCTTAGACAGGGGCGGCTCTGGAAACACCATATATTTT
clone_size: NA; d_call: TRBD2; j_call: TRBJ2-5; v_call: TRBV12-3/TRBV12-4; cdr3_aa: CASSTTSGETQYF; cdr3_nt: TGTGCCAGCAGTACGACTAGCGGAGAGACCCAGTACTTC
clone_size: NA; d_call: NA; j_call: TRBJ1-1; v_call: TRBV20-1; cdr3_aa: CSASWGGAFF; cdr3_nt: TGCAGTGCTAGTTGGGGAGGAGCTTTCTTT
clone_size: NA; d_call: NA; j_call: TRBJ2-6; v_call: TRBV5-6; cdr3_aa: CASSLREHSGANVLTF; cdr3_nt: TGTGCCAGCAGCCTCCGGGAACACTCTGGGGCCAACGTCCTGACTTTC
clone_size: NA; d_call: NA; j_call: TRBJ2-2; v_call: TRBV4-1; cdr3_aa: CASSQDSSGELFF; cdr3_nt: TGCGCCAGCAGCCAAGATTCGTCCGGGGAGCTGTTTTTT
clone_size: NA; d_call: NA; j_call: TRBJ1-6; v_call: TRBV18; cdr3_aa: CASSTVNNSPLHF; cdr3_nt: TGTGCCAGCTCTACAGTGAATAATTCACCCCTCCACTTT
clone_size: NA; d_call: TRBD1; j_call: TRBJ1-1; v_call: TRBV4-3; cdr3_aa: CASSQQGAWAEAFF; cdr3_nt: TGCGCCAGCAGCCAACAGGGGGCCTGGGCTGAAGCTTTCTTT
clone_size: NA; d_call: TRBD1; j_call: TRBJ2-3; v_call: TRBV7-9; cdr3_aa: CASSHGTGGTDTQYF; cdr3_nt: TGTGCCAGCAGCCACGGGACAGGGGGCACAGATACGCAGTATTTT
clone_size: NA; d_call: NA; j_call: TRBJ2-7; v_call: TRBV27; cdr3_aa: CASSLYEGLKQYF; cdr3_nt: TGTGCCAGCAGTTTATACGAGGGATTGAAGCAGTACTTC
clone_size: NA; d_call: NA; j_call: TRBJ1-2; v_call: TRBV19; cdr3_aa: CASSMGGSLYGYTF; cdr3_nt: TGTGCCAGTAGTATGGGGGGGTCCCTCTATGGCTACACCTTC
clone_size: once; d_call: NA; j_call: TRBJ2-1; v_call: TRBV19; cdr3_aa: CASSISGGHYNEQFF; cdr3_nt: TGTGCCAGTAGTATATCGGGGGGCCACTACAATGAGCAGTTCTTC
clone_size: NA; d_call: TRBD1; j_call: TRBJ1-2; v_call: TRBV7-2; cdr3_aa: CASSLDQGQGSWGYTF; cdr3_nt: TGTGCCAGCAGCTTAGATCAGGGACAGGGAAGTTGGGGCTACACCTTC
clone_size: NA; d_call: TRBD2; j_call: TRBJ2-1; v_call: TRBV10-3; cdr3_aa: CAISPGTSGYNEQFF; cdr3_nt: TGTGCCATCAGCCCCGGGACTAGCGGTTACAATGAGCAGTTCTTC
clone_size: NA; d_call: TRBD1; j_call: TRBJ2-5; v_call: TRBV4-1; cdr3_aa: CASSQRQGAVETQYF; cdr3_nt: TGCGCCAGCAGCCAGAGACAGGGGGCAGTGGAGACCCAGTACTTC
clone_size: NA; d_call: TRBD2; j_call: TRBJ2-1; v_call: TRBV12-3/TRBV12-4; cdr3_aa: CASSRLAGSEQFF; cdr3_nt: TGTGCCAGCAGCCGACTAGCGGGAAGTGAGCAGTTCTTC